Listed below are T cell receptor beta chains from one sample, sequenced in a study of identical twins. TCRdb recomputed calls from the 5' RACE reads with MiXCR, one row per CDR3 protein. The table includes around 570,000 distinct CDR3 sequences, around a tenth detected once. The same sample was also studied in work on yellow fever vaccine responses in identical twins.

The sequenced sample was PBMCs. Receptors were obtained from a woman aged 18-29 years in good health. Each CDR3 is given with its conserved first and last residue. Each record gives: D gene, V gene, clone size, J gene, CDR3 protein. The D gene is left open where the match is weak. Not all rows give a size; the values are once, few, many and, for expanded clones, a class.

d_call: TRBD2; v_call: TRBV11-2; clone_size: few; j_call: TRBJ2-6; cdr3_aa: CASSLVVLGAGDPLGANVLTF
d_call: NA; v_call: TRBV24-1; clone_size: many; j_call: TRBJ1-5; cdr3_aa: CATSAPGADQPQHF
d_call: NA; v_call: TRBV4-2; clone_size: NA; j_call: TRBJ2-7; cdr3_aa: CASSQDGVTYEQYF
d_call: NA; v_call: TRBV10-3; clone_size: NA; j_call: TRBJ1-5; cdr3_aa: CAISEGEGGNQPQHF
d_call: NA; v_call: TRBV21-1; clone_size: NA; j_call: TRBJ2-2; cdr3_aa: CAQGEENTGELFF
d_call: TRBD1; v_call: TRBV6-1; clone_size: few; j_call: TRBJ2-7; cdr3_aa: CASKPPGQVGEQYF
d_call: NA; v_call: TRBV6-5; clone_size: many; j_call: TRBJ2-2; cdr3_aa: CASSYSGVVGGSNTGELFF
d_call: NA; v_call: TRBV10-3; clone_size: few; j_call: TRBJ2-7; cdr3_aa: CAIRRRASGEQYF
d_call: NA; v_call: TRBV7-9; clone_size: NA; j_call: TRBJ1-1; cdr3_aa: CASSPSMTVTEAFF
d_call: TRBD1; v_call: TRBV2; clone_size: NA; j_call: TRBJ2-3; cdr3_aa: CASSWTGGLTDAQYF
d_call: NA; v_call: TRBV12-3/TRBV12-4; clone_size: few; j_call: TRBJ2-5; cdr3_aa: CASSFAVGETQYF
d_call: TRBD2; v_call: TRBV12-3/TRBV12-4; clone_size: NA; j_call: TRBJ2-2; cdr3_aa: CASSLALAGPTGELFF
d_call: TRBD1; v_call: TRBV15; clone_size: many; j_call: TRBJ1-6; cdr3_aa: CATSRDLQGASPLHF
d_call: TRBD1; v_call: TRBV7-2; clone_size: few; j_call: TRBJ2-3; cdr3_aa: CASSLRQGRTDTQYF
d_call: TRBD2; v_call: TRBV29-1; clone_size: many; j_call: TRBJ2-7; cdr3_aa: CSVAGTSGRALYEQYF
d_call: TRBD1; v_call: TRBV2; clone_size: NA; j_call: TRBJ2-1; cdr3_aa: CASSVGGQGHQLSYNEQFF
d_call: NA; v_call: TRBV27; clone_size: NA; j_call: TRBJ2-5; cdr3_aa: CASKALARVQETQYF
d_call: NA; v_call: TRBV6-4; clone_size: few; j_call: TRBJ1-5; cdr3_aa: CASSAAGFTTVNQPQHF
d_call: TRBD2; v_call: TRBV7-2; clone_size: NA; j_call: TRBJ2-1; cdr3_aa: CASSLDSGSSYEQFF
d_call: NA; v_call: TRBV27; clone_size: few; j_call: TRBJ2-3; cdr3_aa: CASSQTAVKLPTDTQYF
d_call: TRBD2; v_call: TRBV20-1; clone_size: NA; j_call: TRBJ2-3; cdr3_aa: CSARRGEGINTQYF
d_call: TRBD1; v_call: TRBV5-1; clone_size: many; j_call: TRBJ2-7; cdr3_aa: CASTRQGDYEQYF
d_call: NA; v_call: TRBV5-1; clone_size: NA; j_call: TRBJ2-7; cdr3_aa: CASSQLDTHEQYF
d_call: TRBD2; v_call: TRBV12-3/TRBV12-4; clone_size: NA; j_call: TRBJ2-5; cdr3_aa: CASSTLAGGLGETQYF
d_call: TRBD2; v_call: TRBV20-1; clone_size: NA; j_call: TRBJ2-5; cdr3_aa: CSALQTSGGVQETQYF
d_call: TRBD2; v_call: TRBV5-1; clone_size: many; j_call: TRBJ2-3; cdr3_aa: CANSAGLAGVAGTDTQYF
d_call: NA; v_call: TRBV5-1; clone_size: NA; j_call: TRBJ1-6; cdr3_aa: CASSLEGLVNSPLHF
d_call: TRBD2; v_call: TRBV5-1; clone_size: few; j_call: TRBJ2-3; cdr3_aa: CASRSGLGKDTQYF
d_call: NA; v_call: TRBV28; clone_size: few; j_call: TRBJ1-2; cdr3_aa: CASSLLRPSNYGYTF
d_call: NA; v_call: TRBV9; clone_size: few; j_call: TRBJ2-7; cdr3_aa: CASSVEIGGRQYF
d_call: NA; v_call: TRBV6-1; clone_size: few; j_call: TRBJ2-2; cdr3_aa: CASDGTTRNTGELFF
d_call: NA; v_call: TRBV12-3/TRBV12-4; clone_size: few; j_call: TRBJ2-7; cdr3_aa: CASSPLGRNSYEQYF
d_call: TRBD2; v_call: TRBV12-3/TRBV12-4; clone_size: NA; j_call: TRBJ2-5; cdr3_aa: CASRLAGSATQYF
d_call: TRBD1; v_call: TRBV15; clone_size: many; j_call: TRBJ2-2; cdr3_aa: CATSRRTGTGELFF
d_call: NA; v_call: TRBV11-2; clone_size: few; j_call: TRBJ2-6; cdr3_aa: CASSSPRAGLGSGANVLTF
d_call: NA; v_call: TRBV2; clone_size: NA; j_call: TRBJ2-1; cdr3_aa: CASSRGLDREQFF
d_call: TRBD2; v_call: TRBV5-1; clone_size: few; j_call: TRBJ2-5; cdr3_aa: CASSLGLAVTQETQYF
d_call: TRBD2; v_call: TRBV29-1; clone_size: NA; j_call: TRBJ2-7; cdr3_aa: CSVELRGALGQYF
d_call: NA; v_call: TRBV20-1; clone_size: NA; j_call: TRBJ1-2; cdr3_aa: CSGATGYGYTF
d_call: NA; v_call: TRBV11-2; clone_size: NA; j_call: TRBJ2-1; cdr3_aa: CASKRWSDEQFF
d_call: TRBD1; v_call: TRBV12-3/TRBV12-4; clone_size: NA; j_call: TRBJ2-3; cdr3_aa: CASSFTGGTDTQYF
d_call: TRBD2; v_call: TRBV5-1; clone_size: many; j_call: TRBJ2-7; cdr3_aa: CASSLWAGGSYEQYF
d_call: NA; v_call: TRBV7-2; clone_size: few; j_call: TRBJ2-5; cdr3_aa: CASETGHQGGETQYF
d_call: TRBD1; v_call: TRBV2; clone_size: many; j_call: TRBJ2-7; cdr3_aa: CASKAGTAYEQYF
d_call: TRBD1; v_call: TRBV5-1; clone_size: NA; j_call: TRBJ1-6; cdr3_aa: CASSLAAVGQGNSPLHF
d_call: NA; v_call: TRBV30; clone_size: NA; j_call: TRBJ2-7; cdr3_aa: CAWKGLRDEQYF
d_call: NA; v_call: TRBV7-9; clone_size: many; j_call: TRBJ2-7; cdr3_aa: CASSLRESNYEQYF
d_call: NA; v_call: TRBV7-2; clone_size: many; j_call: TRBJ2-3; cdr3_aa: CASSPTRITDTQYF
d_call: NA; v_call: TRBV7-9; clone_size: few; j_call: TRBJ2-5; cdr3_aa: CASSLADHETQYF
d_call: NA; v_call: TRBV29-1; clone_size: NA; j_call: TRBJ2-7; cdr3_aa: CSVIGGDSYEQYF
d_call: NA; v_call: TRBV7-9; clone_size: many; j_call: TRBJ2-2; cdr3_aa: CASSSPRDTGELFF
d_call: TRBD1; v_call: TRBV25-1; clone_size: NA; j_call: TRBJ2-2; cdr3_aa: CASTSRSGGVNTGELFF
d_call: TRBD1; v_call: TRBV29-1; clone_size: few; j_call: TRBJ1-1; cdr3_aa: CSVVVFGQVNTEAFF
d_call: TRBD1; v_call: TRBV7-2; clone_size: many; j_call: TRBJ2-7; cdr3_aa: CASSLDRAGSGEQYF
d_call: TRBD1; v_call: TRBV20-1; clone_size: many; j_call: TRBJ2-1; cdr3_aa: CSADRRQGEDEQFF
d_call: TRBD1; v_call: TRBV12-3/TRBV12-4; clone_size: many; j_call: TRBJ1-5; cdr3_aa: CASRADRESQPQHF